Listed below are T cell receptor beta chains from one sample, sequenced in a study of vaccination effects on CD4 cells after COVID-19. TCRdb keeps only in-frame clones here, not all; method: immunoSEQ multiplex PCR. Here the sample spans about 27,000 clones, 80% to 90% being singletons. No cognate antigen is known for these TCRs. The input for sequencing was CD4+ T cells from PBMCs cultured with HCoV-NL63 spike peptides, taken after COVID-19 vaccination. The receptors stem from a human donor who received a COVID-19 vaccine. Some clones in this sample may be carry-over from other donors' samples. Each CDR3 is given without its conserved first and last residue. Size is omitted from some rows. Given values are once, few, many or a class for expanded clones.

CDR3aa: ASSSEGYTYNSPLH; v_gene: TRBV7-8; j_gene: TRBJ1-6; abundance: -; len: 14
CDR3aa: ASREARGRETQY; v_gene: TRBV6-1; j_gene: TRBJ2-5; abundance: -; len: 12
CDR3aa: ATSDLGTGGNNEQF; v_gene: TRBV24-1; j_gene: TRBJ2-1; abundance: once; len: 14
CDR3aa: ASSAPGQGGETQY; v_gene: TRBV5-4; j_gene: TRBJ2-5; abundance: -; len: 13
CDR3aa: ASSQKVHSTAYGYT; v_gene: TRBV9; j_gene: TRBJ1-2; abundance: -; len: 14
CDR3aa: ATSMGGNIQY; v_gene: TRBV24-1; j_gene: TRBJ2-4; abundance: -; len: 10
CDR3aa: SAGVYNEQF; v_gene: TRBV20-1; j_gene: TRBJ2-1; abundance: -; len: 9
CDR3aa: ASSLGRANEKLF; v_gene: TRBV5-1; j_gene: TRBJ1-4; abundance: -; len: 12
CDR3aa: AWSVLERYNSPLH; v_gene: TRBV30; j_gene: TRBJ1-6; abundance: -; len: 13
CDR3aa: ASSLAVRTEAF; v_gene: TRBV5-6; j_gene: TRBJ1-1; abundance: -; len: 11
CDR3aa: ASRDSGGQETQY; v_gene: TRBV6-5; j_gene: TRBJ2-5; abundance: few; len: 12
CDR3aa: ASSLNRANTEAF; v_gene: TRBV7-3; j_gene: TRBJ1-1; abundance: -; len: 12
CDR3aa: ASSWGGHGYT; v_gene: TRBV5-5; j_gene: TRBJ1-2; abundance: -; len: 10
CDR3aa: ASSESHGGFQETQY; v_gene: TRBV10-2; j_gene: TRBJ2-5; abundance: -; len: 14
CDR3aa: ASSLTGGARDAF; v_gene: TRBV7-9; j_gene: TRBJ1-1; abundance: few; len: 12
CDR3aa: ASSLSTGRRTEAF; v_gene: TRBV7-9; j_gene: TRBJ1-1; abundance: -; len: 13
CDR3aa: ASSIRASVDTQY; v_gene: TRBV19; j_gene: TRBJ2-3; abundance: once; len: 12
CDR3aa: ASSTRLAGRSSTDTQY; v_gene: TRBV3-1/TRBV3-2; j_gene: TRBJ2-3; abundance: few; len: 16
CDR3aa: ASSLQQGKDYGYT; v_gene: TRBV5-1; j_gene: TRBJ1-2; abundance: -; len: 13
CDR3aa: ASSGTSATNEKLF; v_gene: TRBV2; j_gene: TRBJ1-4; abundance: -; len: 13
CDR3aa: AWRKGSDTQY; v_gene: TRBV30; j_gene: TRBJ2-3; abundance: -; len: 10
CDR3aa: ASSLTPDPANTEAF; v_gene: TRBV5-1; j_gene: TRBJ1-1; abundance: once; len: 14
CDR3aa: ASSRDSGGANVLT; v_gene: TRBV7-3; j_gene: TRBJ2-6; abundance: -; len: 13
CDR3aa: ASSSFGTVDTGELF; v_gene: TRBV27; j_gene: TRBJ2-2; abundance: -; len: 14
CDR3aa: ASSKTYMNTEAF; v_gene: TRBV3-1/TRBV3-2; j_gene: TRBJ1-1; abundance: -; len: 12
CDR3aa: ATSDARDRRETQY; v_gene: TRBV24-1; j_gene: TRBJ2-5; abundance: -; len: 13
CDR3aa: ASSSSQGVNQPQH; v_gene: TRBV6-5; j_gene: TRBJ1-5; abundance: -; len: 13
CDR3aa: SVERTGGDLDTQY; v_gene: TRBV29-1; j_gene: TRBJ2-3; abundance: -; len: 13
CDR3aa: ASSGLQGGSPLH; v_gene: TRBV2; j_gene: TRBJ1-6; abundance: few; len: 12
CDR3aa: ASSPRTENYGYT; v_gene: TRBV18; j_gene: TRBJ1-2; abundance: -; len: 12
CDR3aa: ASSQELGRNTEAF; v_gene: TRBV4-1; j_gene: TRBJ1-1; abundance: few; len: 13
CDR3aa: ASSLRDNHYGYT; v_gene: TRBV28; j_gene: TRBJ1-2; abundance: -; len: 12
CDR3aa: ASSPSPRGSTDTQY; v_gene: TRBV5-1; j_gene: TRBJ2-3; abundance: few; len: 14
CDR3aa: ASSVDTGELF; v_gene: TRBV9; j_gene: TRBJ2-2; abundance: -; len: 10
CDR3aa: AWRKDRGRFRSDTQY; v_gene: TRBV30; j_gene: TRBJ2-3; abundance: -; len: 15